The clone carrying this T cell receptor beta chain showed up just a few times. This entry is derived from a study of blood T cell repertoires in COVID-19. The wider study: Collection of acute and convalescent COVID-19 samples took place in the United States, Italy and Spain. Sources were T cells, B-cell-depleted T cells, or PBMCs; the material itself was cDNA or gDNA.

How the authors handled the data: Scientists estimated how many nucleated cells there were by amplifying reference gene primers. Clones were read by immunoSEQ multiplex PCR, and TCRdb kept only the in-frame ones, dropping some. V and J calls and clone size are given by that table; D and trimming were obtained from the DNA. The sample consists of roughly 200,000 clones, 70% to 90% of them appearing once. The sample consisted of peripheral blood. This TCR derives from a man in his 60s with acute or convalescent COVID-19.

In DNA, the CDR3 is TGCGCCAGCACCTTATATAGGGGTAACACTGAAGCTTTCTTT. Translating it yields CASTLYRGNTEAFF. This chain links TRBV5-1 with TRBJ1-1; D might be TRBD1 (5 bases). This CDR3 comprises 14 residues. V was trimmed by 6 bases and J by 2 bases, leaving 14 bases between them. Germline V gene lookup returns CDR1 SGHRS and CDR2 YFSETQ.